This T cell receptor beta chain was captured by sequencing in a study of OX40 agonist ivuxolimab in advanced cancers. Looking at the study overall: Administration of intravenous ivuxolimab to patients occurred every 2 weeks at 0.01 to 10 mg/kg. Among those enrolled, mean age was about 58 years (range roughly 23 to 79) and about 79% were male.

Only in-frame clones appear in the TCRdb table, and some are missing; sequencing was by immunoSEQ multiplex PCR. Among over 85,000 clones listed, roughly 87% were seen once. The CDR3 has 13 residues. In germline, CDR1 is SSHAT, CDR2 FNYEAQ (reference sequence). Trimming took off 1 base at V and 1 base at J, with 4 bases between the two ends. The sequence was obtained from an adult with an advanced solid tumor such as melanoma, head and neck, liver or kidney cancer. The chain combines TRBV7-7 with TRBJ1-1; D unresolved. Sequenced here: CD4+ or CD8+ T cells sorted from blood, sampled in a trial of the OX40 agonist ivuxolimab. The CDR3: CASSLDQNTEAFF. The CDR3 nucleotides are TGTGCCAGCAGCTTAGACCAGAACACTGAAGCTTTCTTT.